This TCR beta chain was obtained from a study of cytomegalovirus exposure and HLA in healthy donors. Study-level information: Earlier findings included roughly 100 million unique TCR beta sequences obtained from 150 million to 200 million T cells.

This CDR3 comprises 16 residues. Germline loops: CDR1 LNHDA, CDR2 SQIVND (reference sequence). Trimming took 3 bases from V and 6 from J; bases not matched to a gene: 9. 60 Vbeta and 13 Jbeta primers were used in PCR. Sequenced by immunoSEQ multiplex PCR; TCRdb stores in-frame clones only, minus some. Among around 190,000 clones listed, 87% were seen once. This clonotype was obtained from a boy aged 2 to 9 in good health and CMV-seronegative. The chain uses TRBV19 and TRBJ2-1; TRBD1 matches 9 bases. Source material: PBMCs. The CDR3, as DNA: TGTGCCAGTAGTATTGGATCAGGACAGGGGCCCAATGAGCAGTTCTTC. This gives the protein CASSIGSGQGPNEQFF.